The next 12 T cell receptor beta chains were all read from a single sample in a study of blood T cell repertoires in COVID-19. Profiling relied on immunoSEQ multiplex PCR, and the TCRdb table lists in-frame clones only, not all of them. The table shows approximately 240,000 clones, with just over 90% occurring only once. Sequenced sample: PBMCs or T cells enriched from blood (not recorded which). These receptors were collected from a woman younger than 35 who had recovered from COVID-19.

The rearrangement uses TRBV12-3 or TRBV12-4 and TRBJ2-7, with TRBD1 as a possible D gene (5 bases). The length of the CDR3 is 12 residues. V lost 3 bases to trimming and J lost 3 bases, with 6 bases between them. The CDR3 sequence: CASSLGLYEQYF. Here the CDR3 DNA reads TGTGCCAGCAGTTTGGGGCTCTACGAGCAGTACTTC.

The chain combines TRBV18 with TRBJ1-3; 7 bases map to TRBD1. The CDR3 is made up of 16 amino acids. Germline lookup yields CDR1 KGHSH and CDR2 LQKENI. V lost 6 bases, J lost 4 bases, and 12 bases stayed unmatched. For the CDR3, the DNA is TGTGCCAGCTCTCGCTCCGGGACAGAAGCGGGAAACACCATATATTTT. Its protein product is CASSRSGTEAGNTIYF.

J is TRBJ2-5 and V is TRBV5-1; possibly TRBD1 for D (6 bases). Between the trimmed V and J ends, which lost 4 bases and 1 base, there was a span of 11 bases. The CDR3 sequence is 14 residues long. Germline V lookup: CDR1 SGHRS, CDR2 YFSETQ. The CDR3 reads CASSGGRGQETQYF. CDR3 nucleotide sequence: TGCGCCAGCAGCGGGGGCAGGGGCCAAGAGACCCAGTACTTC.

The V and J genes are TRBV6-5 and TRBJ2-5, with a tentative D call TRBD2 (6 bases). V was pared by 7 bases and J by 7 bases, with 19 bases between. Looked up from germline, CDR1 is MNHEY and CDR2 is SVGAGI. The CDR3 loop spans 14 amino acids. The CDR3 region is CASTLPGGVGTQYF. Written as DNA, the CDR3 is TGTGCCAGCACCCTACCGGGCGGGGTAGGGACCCAGTACTTC.

The V gene is TRBV5-1, the J gene TRBJ2-3; 8 positions agree with TRBD2. Germline values: CDR1 SGHRS, CDR2 YFSETQ. This CDR3 is built from 15 residues. V trimming: 2 bases; J trimming: 5 bases; junction bases outside the gene matches: 7. CDR3 in amino acids: CASSFLAGGQDTQYF. The CDR3 DNA follows: TGCGCCAGCAGCTTCTTGGCGGGAGGTCAAGATACGCAGTATTTT. Full variable domain (remainder filled in from reference TRBV5-1 and TRBJ2-3): KAGVTQTPRYLIKTRGQQVTLSCSPISGHRSVSWYQQTPGQGLQFLFEYFSETQRNKGNFPGRFSGRQFSNSRSEMNVSTLELGDSALYLCASSFLAGGQDTQYFGPGTRLTVL.

The chain combines TRBV18 with TRBJ1-1, with unresolved D. V was shortened by 6 bases and J by 1 base, with 12 bases between the two germline ends. The CDR3 has 14 amino acids. Germline loops: CDR1 KGHSH, CDR2 LQKENI. The CDR3: CASSEREGNTEAFF. The CDR3 nucleotides read TGTGCCAGCTCCGAAAGGGAGGGGAACACTGAAGCTTTCTTT.

This chain joins TRBV9 and TRBJ2-5; a possible D gene is TRBD1 (5 bases). The CDR3 runs 15 residues. Per germline, CDR1 SGDLS and CDR2 YYNGEE. Trimming stripped 0 bases from V and 5 bases from J, with 14 bases between. The CDR3, as DNA: TGTGCCAGCAGCGTAGCGCAGGGCGAGGAGGAGACCCAGTACTTC. Translated, it gives CASSVAQGEEETQYF.

CDR3 residues: CASSLLNRHEQYF. The CDR3 DNA is TGCGCCAGCAGCTTGCTAAACAGGCACGAGCAGTACTTC. J is TRBJ2-7 and V is TRBV5-1; TRBD1 is a possible D gene (5 bases). Germline loops: CDR1 SGHRS, CDR2 YFSETQ. The CDR3 is 13 residues long. Trimming pared 1 base from V and 5 bases from J, leaving 10 bases between.

This chain joins TRBV2 and TRBJ1-4; 7 bases match TRBD1. V shed 8 bases and J 8 bases; nucleotides not matched to a gene: 8. The germline V gene has CDR1 SNHLY and CDR2 FYNNEI. The CDR3 has 13 residues. This chain's CDR3 is CASSKTGREKLFF. CDR3 DNA sequence: TGTGCCAGCTCTAAGACAGGGAGGGAAAAACTGTTTTTT.

This chain joins TRBV6-5 and TRBJ2-6; D is unresolved. With 6 bases removed from V and 0 bases from J, the gap between germline ends came to 9 bases. The CDR3 is 15 residues long. Germline loops: CDR1 MNHEY, CDR2 SVGAGI. CDR3 residues: CASRADDSGANVLTF. CDR3 in DNA: TGTGCCAGCAGGGCTGATGACTCTGGGGCCAACGTCCTGACTTTC.

The V and J genes are TRBV5-4 and TRBJ1-1; D possibly corresponds to TRBD1 (6 bases). The V and J ends lost 4 bases and 4 bases respectively, with 14 bases between them. This CDR3 comprises 14 residues. Germline V gene data show CDR1 as SGHNT and CDR2 as YYREEE (reference sequence). The CDR3 DNA is TGTGCCAGCAGCATAGCCCTCAGGGGCACTGAAGCTTTCTTT. The encoded protein is CASSIALRGTEAFF.

V is TRBV10-3 and J is TRBJ2-7; the D gene is possibly TRBD2 (6 bases). V was cut by 2 bases and J by 5 bases, with 34 bases left in between. Per germline, CDR1 ENHRY and CDR2 SYGVKD. CDR3 length: 21 amino acids. The chain's CDR3 is CAISEASHPGTATLEVHEQYF. The CDR3 DNA is TGTGCCATCAGTGAGGCCAGCCACCCCGGGACTGCAACCCTAGAAGTCCACGAGCAGTACTTC.